The next 12 T cell receptor beta chains were all read from a single sample in a study of blood T cell repertoires in COVID-19 (dated by TCRdb to the early 2020s). Library prep was done by the immunoSEQ multiplex PCR assay. TCRdb took over this immuneACCESS table, retaining in-frame rearrangements with V and J assigned. Such tables are incomplete; in checked studies, under half of the missing clones stem from an unresolved V gene, and the remainder is unexplained. For this sample the table gives 250,000 to 400,000 clones, of which roughly 91% were detected only once. The ten largest clones represent 1% of the sample. Source material: peripheral blood. Every receptor here comes from a man aged 45-65 years with active or convalescent COVID-19.

The V and J genes are TRBV5-8 and TRBJ2-3; D is ambiguous. Deletions cut 0 bases from V and 2 bases from J, with 7 bases between. CDR3 size: 14 residues. The germline CDR1 and CDR2 sequences are SGHTS and YDEGEE. The CDR3 DNA follows: TGTGCCAGCAGCTTGGGGCAGTTCACAGATACGCAGTATTTT. Its protein is CASSLGQFTDTQYF.

The gene calls are TRBV7-3 and TRBJ2-1, with 9 bases lining up with TRBD2. Germline V gives CDR1 SGHTA, CDR2 FQGTGA. Trimming at V came to 4 bases and at J to 9 bases, leaving 7 bases not matched to a gene. The CDR3 covers 14 residues. CDR3 DNA sequence: TGTGCCAGCAGCTCCTTAGCGGGGGAGGGTGAGCAGTTCTTC. Its protein is CASSSLAGEGEQFF.

The chain carries TRBV6-5 and TRBJ2-5, with TRBD1 matching over 8 bases. The CDR3 length is 13 residues. The junction had 4 bases not matched to a gene; V was cut back by 6 bases and J by 4 bases. Germline V gene data show CDR1 as MNHEY and CDR2 as SVGAGI. The CDR3 protein is CASRTGVAETQYF. In nucleotides, the CDR3 is TGTGCCAGCAGGACAGGGGTGGCAGAGACCCAGTACTTC.

A few counts support this clone. The chain is built from TRBV7-3 and TRBJ1-1, with 8 bases lining up with TRBD1. The germline V gene has CDR1 SGHTA and CDR2 FQGTGA. This CDR3 has 13 residues. Germline trimming cut 5 bases from V and 6 bases from J; bases unmatched to any gene: 5. The CDR3 nucleotides are TGTGCCAGCAGCCTCGGACAGGGCGCTGAAGCTTTCTTT. Its protein product is CASSLGQGAEAFF.

The CDR3 is CATSETGGTDTQYF. As DNA, the CDR3 is TGTGCCACCAGTGAGACAGGGGGTACAGATACGCAGTATTTT. This chain connects TRBV24-1 to TRBJ2-3; 9 nucleotides align to TRBD1. The ends lost 4 bases at V and 3 bases at J; junction bases unmatched: 1. CDR3 length equals 14 residues. Germline CDR1 reads KGHDR; CDR2 reads SFDVKD.

The chain recombines TRBV29-1 with TRBJ2-4, with 12 positions matching TRBD2. V trimming: 7 bases; J trimming: 8 bases; junction bases outside the gene matches: 12. The V gene's germline CDR1 is SQVTM and CDR2 ANQGSEA. There are 15 residues in the CDR3. The chain's CDR3 is CSATTSGRGRDIQYF. CDR3 DNA: TGCAGCGCGACGACTAGCGGGAGAGGTCGGGACATTCAGTACTTC.

V and J are TRBV4-3 and TRBJ2-7; D is ambiguous. Looked up from germline, CDR1 is LGHNA and CDR2 is YSLEER. V gave up 0 bases and J gave up 0 bases, with 9 bases separating them. The CDR3 loop spans 15 amino acids. The CDR3 here is CASSQEGRNSYEQYF. The DNA for the CDR3 is TGCGCCAGCAGCCAAGAGGGCAGGAACTCCTACGAGCAGTACTTC.

V and J are TRBV7-9 and TRBJ1-4; 10 bases match TRBD1. The germline V gene has CDR1 SEHNR and CDR2 FQNEAQ (reference sequence). This CDR3 is 15 amino acids long. V shed 2 bases and J 6 bases; nucleotides not matched to a gene: 3. CDR3 region: CASSLRTGGYEKLFF. The DNA for the CDR3 is TGTGCCAGCAGCTTAAGGACAGGGGGATATGAAAAACTGTTTTTT.

This chain links TRBV6-5 with TRBJ2-2, with 7 bases fitting TRBD2. The CDR3 sequence is 16 residues long. The ends lost 0 bases at V and 2 bases at J; junction bases unmatched: 3. Germline loops: CDR1 MNHEY, CDR2 SVGAGI. CDR3 nucleotides: TGTGCCAGCAGTTACTCGCTAGCGGCTAACACCGGGGAGCTGTTTTTT. Translating it yields CASSYSLAANTGELFF.

Only a few counts were recorded for this clone. V usage is TRBV12-3 or TRBV12-4 and J usage is TRBJ1-1; TRBD1 matches 7 bases. V lost 6 bases, J lost 6 bases, and 7 bases stayed unmatched. The CDR3 consists of 13 residues. The CDR3 loop reads CASSQVRGSEAFF. Here the CDR3 DNA reads TGTGCCAGCAGCCAGGTCAGGGGGTCTGAAGCTTTCTTT.

This chain joins TRBV27 and TRBJ2-1; weak D call: TRBD2 (7 bases). The CDR3 covers 16 residues. V shed 7 bases and J shed 3 bases, with 19 bases lying between them. Germline V gives CDR1 MNHEY, CDR2 SMNVEV (reference sequence). The chain's CDR3 is CASTSFLGGHYNEQFF. Here the CDR3 DNA reads TGTGCCAGCACCTCTTTTCTGGGGGGGCACTACAATGAGCAGTTCTTC.

The rearrangement links TRBV6-5 to TRBJ1-6; 11 nucleotides agree with TRBD1. The germline gives CDR1 MNHEY, CDR2 SVGAGI. This CDR3 is built from 15 residues. Germline trimming cut 6 bases from V and 7 bases from J; bases unmatched to any gene: 5. Written as DNA, the CDR3 is TGTGCCAGCAGAGGGACAGGGGGACGCAATTCACCCCTCCACTTT. Translation: CASRGTGGRNSPLHF.